A single sample is the source of the 22 T cell receptor beta chains below, sequenced in a study of OX40 agonist ivuxolimab in advanced cancers. Sequencing used immunoSEQ multiplex PCR; TCRdb keeps in-frame clones, though not all of them. This table has 85,000 to 130,000 clones, approximately 90% appearing once. Sample: CD4+ or CD8+ T cells sorted from blood, taken in a trial of the OX40 agonist ivuxolimab. Receptors originate from an adult with an advanced solid tumor such as melanoma, head and neck, liver or kidney cancer.

This clone appeared once. The chain has TRBV23-1 and TRBJ2-7; D not certain. TRBV23-1 has ORF status, its function being uncertain. This CDR3 comprises 15 residues. Trimming shortened V by 3 bases and J by 0 bases, and 12 bases separated the two germline ends. The CDR3 loop is CASSHPAERSYEQYF. The CDR3 DNA reads TGCGCCAGCAGTCATCCTGCGGAGCGCTCCTACGAGCAGTACTTC.

The chain couples TRBV7-3 to TRBJ2-5; perhaps TRBD1 as D (5 bases). The V gene lost 2 bases and the J gene lost 4 bases, with 8 bases spanning the gap. The V gene's germline CDR1 is SGHTA and CDR2 FQGTGA. The CDR3 is made up of 13 amino acids. CDR3 DNA: TGTGCCAGCAGCTTATCAAGGGGAGAGACCCAGTACTTC. Its protein is CASSLSRGETQYF. Supplemented by reference TRBV7-3 and TRBJ2-5, the full variable domain reads GAGVSQTPSNKVTEKGKYVELRCDPISGHTALYWYRQSLGQGPEFLIYFQGTGAADDSGLPNDRFFAVRPEGSVSTLKIQRTERGDSAVYLCASSLSRGETQYFGPGTRLLVL.

V and J are TRBV5-1 and TRBJ2-1; 15 bases match TRBD2. Germline V gene sequence: CDR1 SGHRS, CDR2 YFSETQ. Trimming removed 5 bases from V and 7 bases from J; junction bases left unmatched: 13. The CDR3 covers 18 residues. The CDR3 here is CASSPGLAGGRLGNEQFF. The CDR3 DNA sequence: TGCGCCAGCAGTCCTGGACTAGCGGGAGGGCGATTGGGAAATGAGCAGTTCTTC.

The CDR3 spells CASSFGHTDTQYF. The CDR3 DNA reads as TGTGCCAGCAGCTTCGGGCACACAGATACGCAGTATTTT. This chain connects TRBV7-2 to TRBJ2-3, with no clear D. Looked up from germline, CDR1 is SGHTA and CDR2 is FQGNSA. This CDR3 has 13 amino acids. V was trimmed by 3 bases and J by 2 bases, leaving 6 bases between them.

The rearrangement joins TRBV7-9 to TRBJ2-5; the match to TRBD2 covers 7 bases. With 2 bases clipped from V and 5 bases from J, the junction kept 8 bases outside the gene matches. This CDR3 is 15 amino acids long. Germline lookup yields CDR1 SEHNR and CDR2 FQNEAQ (reference sequence). CDR3 DNA: TGTGCCAGCAGCTTATCTGGGCTAGCGGAGGAGACCCAGTACTTC. Its protein product is CASSLSGLAEETQYF.

This clone was detected once. The rearrangement links TRBV19 to TRBJ2-5, with TRBD2 matching over 10 bases. V lost 3 bases to trimming and J lost 5 bases; unmatched junction nucleotides: 12. From germline, CDR1 is LNHDA and CDR2 SQIVND (reference sequence). The CDR3 consists of 17 residues. In DNA, the CDR3 is TGTGCCAGTAGTATTAGGGGGCTAGCGGGAGTAGTGGAGACCCAGTACTTC. Amino acid sequence: CASSIRGLAGVVETQYF.

The chain links TRBV7-2 to TRBJ2-2, with D maybe TRBD2 (6 bases). There are 16 residues in the CDR3. V lost 3 bases and J lost 1, with 12 bases in between. The germline V gene has CDR1 SGHTA and CDR2 FQGNSA. The CDR3 coding sequence is TGTGCCAGCAGCTTCCGACGGAGGGAGAACACCGGGGAGCTGTTTTTT. It is translated as CASSFRRRENTGELFF. Filled out from reference TRBV7-2 and TRBJ2-2, the complete variable domain reads GAGVSQSPSNKVTEKGKDVELRCDPISGHTALYWYRQSLGQGLEFLIYFQGNSAPDKSGLPSDRFSAERTGGSVSTLTIQRTQQEDSAVYLCASSFRRRENTGELFFGEGSRLTVL.

The chain has TRBV7-8 and TRBJ2-3; TRBD1 matches 7 bases. The trim removed 6 bases at V and 6 bases at J, leaving 15 bases unmatched. Germline CDR1 SGHVS, CDR2 FQNEAQ. The CDR3 runs to 16 residues. CDR3 residues: CASRPLVGQARDTQYF. The CDR3 coding sequence is TGTGCCAGCAGACCGCTGGTCGGACAGGCGAGGGATACGCAGTATTTT.

The J gene is TRBJ2-2, the V gene TRBV7-2; D is possibly TRBD1 (5 bases). Trimming took off 2 bases at V and 4 bases at J, with 14 bases between the two ends. The CDR3 is 16 residues long. Looked up from germline, CDR1 is SGHTA and CDR2 is FQGNSA. The DNA of the CDR3 is TGTGCCAGCAGCTTAATTCCCAGGGCGGTCACCGGGGAGCTGTTTTTT. Translating gives CASSLIPRAVTGELFF.

The V gene is TRBV6-1, the J gene TRBJ1-4; no reliable D call. In germline, CDR1 is MNHNS, CDR2 SASEGT. Trimming left V 5 bases short and J 7 bases short, with 2 bases between. The CDR3 totals 10 residues. The CDR3: CASSFEKLFF. The CDR3 nucleotides are TGTGCCAGCAGTTTTGAAAAACTGTTTTTT.

The V and J genes are TRBV28 and TRBJ1-3; a weak D match, TRBD1 (6 bases). CDR1 is MDHEN and CDR2 is SYDVKM in the germline V gene. Trimming stripped 4 bases from V and 4 bases from J, with 17 bases between. The CDR3 has 16 amino acids. CDR3 residues: CASSSLGAMYGNTIYF. The CDR3 coding sequence is TGTGCCAGCAGTTCCCTGGGGGCGATGTACGGAAACACCATATATTTT.

The chain recombines TRBV7-6 with TRBJ2-2; D not resolved. V was shortened by 5 bases and J by 1 base, with 14 bases between the two germline ends. Per germline, CDR1 SGHVS and CDR2 FNYEAQ. The CDR3 has 16 residues. The CDR3 bases are TGTGCCAGCAGCCCCGTCGGAGCGATGAACACCGGGGAGCTGTTTTTT. Its translation: CASSPVGAMNTGELFF.

The gene calls are TRBV29-1 and TRBJ2-5, with TRBD2 matching over 13 bases. Germline lookup yields CDR1 SQVTM and CDR2 ANQGSEA. The CDR3 spans 14 residues. CDR3 protein: CGAWTSGSQETQYF. The CDR3 DNA reads TGCGGCGCCTGGACTAGCGGGAGTCAAGAGACCCAGTACTTC.

The chain employs TRBV5-1 and TRBJ1-5; D not certain. CDR3 length equals 15 residues. Trimming pared 0 bases from V and 3 bases from J, leaving 10 bases between. Germline CDR1 reads SGHRS; CDR2 reads YFSETQ. The CDR3 sequence: CASSLAAGPNQPQHF. CDR3 nucleotide sequence: TGCGCCAGCAGCTTGGCAGCCGGGCCCAATCAGCCCCAGCATTTT.

The V gene is TRBV18, the J gene TRBJ1-1, with 8 bases aligning to TRBD1. CDR1 is KGHSH and CDR2 is LQKENI in the germline V gene. The ends lost 2 bases at V and 5 bases at J; junction bases unmatched: 7. This CDR3 is built from 15 residues. The CDR3, as DNA: TGTGCCAGCTCACCAAGGACAGGGCGGTTGACTGAAGCTTTCTTT. This gives the protein CASSPRTGRLTEAFF.

The chain carries TRBV30 and TRBJ2-4; 7 bases are a match to TRBD1. The CDR3 has 15 residues. CDR1 is GTSNPN, CDR2 SVGIG, per germline (reference sequence). The J segment lost 4 bases and the V segment lost 3 bases, leaving 9 bases of the junction unmatched. The chain's CDR3 is CAWSAGTAFKNIQYF. In nucleotides, the CDR3 is TGTGCCTGGAGCGCCGGGACAGCATTTAAAAACATTCAGTACTTC.

The V call is TRBV4-1, the J call TRBJ2-1; no clear D. Germline V lookup: CDR1 MGHRA, CDR2 YSYEKL. Trimming pared 0 bases from V and 9 bases from J, leaving 9 bases between. The CDR3 length is 13 residues. CDR3 nucleotides: TGCGCCAGCAGCCAAGATAGCCCCGGTGAGCAGTTCTTC. Translated, it gives CASSQDSPGEQFF.

This clone was seen a few times. The J gene is TRBJ2-7, the V gene TRBV11-2, with 7 bases that match TRBD2. The ends lost 5 bases at V and 3 bases at J; junction bases unmatched: 7. The CDR3 sequence is 14 residues long. Germline V gene data show CDR1 as SGHAT and CDR2 as FQNNGV. This CDR3 is CASSPLGGVYEQYF. The CDR3 DNA reads TGTGCCAGCAGCCCCCTTGGGGGGGTCTACGAGCAGTACTTC.

This sequence joins TRBV5-6 and TRBJ2-7, with 7 bases aligning to TRBD1. Germline CDR1 SGHDT, CDR2 YYEEEE. The CDR3 is made up of 14 amino acids. V was pared by 3 bases and J by 3 bases, with 6 bases of the junction left unmatched. The CDR3 DNA reads TGTGCCAGCAGCTGGGGACAGCGCTACTACGAGCAGTACTTC. It encodes CASSWGQRYYEQYF. The whole variable domain, remainder taken from reference TRBV5-6 and TRBJ2-7, is DAGVTQSPTHLIKTRGQQVTLRCSPKSGHDTVSWYQQALGQGPQFIFQYYEEEERQRGNFPDRFSGHQFPNYSSELNVNALLLGDSALYLCASSWGQRYYEQYFGPGTRLTVT.

The genes are TRBV28 and TRBJ1-5; D is unresolved. Germline CDR1 MDHEN, CDR2 SYDVKM. Deletions cut 8 bases from V and 3 bases from J, with 8 bases between. There are 12 residues in the CDR3. The CDR3 coding sequence is TGTGCCAGCGGAAGGCTCAATCAGCCCCAGCATTTT. This codes for CASGRLNQPQHF.

The gene calls are TRBV2 and TRBJ2-5; 9 bases line up with TRBD1. The CDR3 spans 16 residues. CDR1 is SNHLY, CDR2 FYNNEI, per germline. Germline trimming cut 6 bases from V and 3 bases from J; bases unmatched to any gene: 11. The CDR3 nucleotides are TGTGCCAGCAGAGTACTCGGGACAGGGTCAAAAGAGACCCAGTACTTC. Amino acid sequence: CASRVLGTGSKETQYF.

The genes are TRBV11-2 and TRBJ1-5; the match to TRBD1 covers 7 bases. Germline V gene sequence: CDR1 SGHAT, CDR2 FQNNGV. The CDR3 has 16 residues. V lost 0 bases and J lost 7; bases outside the gene matches: 9. The CDR3 DNA is TGTGCCAGCAGCTTAGACGAGGGGGCGCTTTGGCAGCCCCAGCATTTT. As protein: CASSLDEGALWQPQHF.